A single sample is the source of the 18 T cell receptor beta chains below, sequenced in a study of response to subunit inactivated influenza vaccine. TCRdb passed the RT-PCR reads through MiXCR, listing each CDR3 protein once. The sample has around 580,000 distinct CDR3 sequences; 12% are singletons. The specimen comprised PBMCs from blood, sampled on the day of vaccination. Source of these receptors: a man over 45 who received an inactivated influenza vaccine.

This clonotype was counted many times. The chain carries TRBV3-1 and TRBJ2-7; no definite D call. CDR1 is LGHDT and CDR2 is YNNKEL in the germline V gene (reference sequence). The CDR3 runs 12 residues. The germline V and J ends were trimmed by 4 bases and 2 bases, with 6 bases remaining between them. The CDR3 spells CASSPGAYEQYF. The CDR3 region has the DNA TGTGCCAGCAGCCCTGGGGCCTACGAGCAGTACTTC.

The V and J genes are TRBV4-2 and TRBJ2-7, with TRBD2 matching over 11 bases. CDR1 and CDR2 (germline): LGHNA, YNFKEQ. CDR3 length: 15 residues. J lost 3 bases, V lost 1 base, and 2 bases had no gene match. CDR3 in amino acids: CASSQATSGGYEQYF. The CDR3 DNA reads TGTGCCAGCAGCCAAGCCACTAGCGGGGGCTACGAGCAGTACTTC.

This clonotype was picked up a small number of times. CDR3 in amino acids: CATSGRTNTGELFF. DNA for the CDR3: TGTGCCACCAGTGGCAGGACTAACACCGGGGAGCTGTTTTTT. The chain recombines TRBV24-1 with TRBJ2-2; TRBD2 might be the D (5 bases). V lost 5 bases and J lost 2, with 8 bases in between. This CDR3 has 14 amino acids. Germline lookup yields CDR1 KGHDR and CDR2 SFDVKD.

The rearrangement links TRBV28 to TRBJ2-1, with 9 positions matching TRBD1. The CDR3 is made up of 14 amino acids. From germline, CDR1 is MDHEN and CDR2 SYDVKM. The ends lost 7 bases at V and 2 bases at J; junction bases unmatched: 3. CDR3 in amino acids: CASNGQGTYNEQFF. The CDR3 DNA is TGTGCCAGCAATGGACAGGGGACCTACAATGAGCAGTTCTTC.

CDR3 nucleotides: TGTGCCAGCAGTTTGAACCTGCCGGAAAGCCGCATGGGCAATCAGCCCCAGCATTTT. As protein: CASSLNLPESRMGNQPQHF. V and J are TRBV28 and TRBJ1-5; D ambiguous. The CDR3 sequence is 19 residues long. Germline lookup yields CDR1 MDHEN and CDR2 SYDVKM. V was clipped by 3 bases and J by 2 bases, with 23 bases between them.

A few counts support this clonotype. The rearrangement uses TRBV25-1 and TRBJ2-1; the D gene is possibly TRBD2 (6 bases). The V end lost 0 bases, the J end lost 7 bases, and 13 bases lay between the germline ends. The V gene's germline CDR1 is MGHDK and CDR2 SYGVNS. There are 15 residues in the CDR3. CDR3 protein: CASSEYGGTENEQFF. In nucleotides, the CDR3 is TGTGCCAGCAGTGAATATGGAGGGACCGAGAATGAGCAGTTCTTC.

This clonotype was counted between two and nine times. The V call is TRBV5-1, the J call TRBJ1-5; D gene ambiguous. This CDR3 has 14 residues. V was clipped by 5 bases and J by 0 bases, with 9 bases between them. The germline gives CDR1 SGHRS, CDR2 YFSETQ. Here the CDR3 DNA reads TGCGCCAGCAGGGATCAGAGTAGCAATCAGCCCCAGCATTTT. This gives the protein CASRDQSSNQPQHF. The variable domain in full, completed from reference TRBV5-1 and TRBJ1-5, reads KAGVTQTPRYLIKTRGQQVTLSCSPISGHRSVSWYQQTPGQGLQFLFEYFSETQRNKGNFPGRFSGRQFSNSRSEMNVSTLELGDSALYLCASRDQSSNQPQHFGDGTRLSIL.

The genes are TRBV6-5 and TRBJ2-1; D possibly corresponds to TRBD1 (6 bases). Between the trimmed V and J ends, which lost 0 bases and 5 bases, there was a span of 8 bases. Germline V gene lookup returns CDR1 MNHEY and CDR2 SVGAGI. The CDR3 contains 14 residues. In nucleotides, the CDR3 is TGTGCCAGCAGTTACTCGAACAGGGACAATGAGCAGTTCTTC. Translated, it gives CASSYSNRDNEQFF.

This clonotype is termed medium-sized. The chain couples TRBV12-3 or TRBV12-4 to TRBJ1-1; 9 bases match TRBD1. The V gene end was trimmed by 6 bases and the J gene end by 11 bases; junction bases not matched to a gene: 10. This CDR3 contains 13 residues. The CDR3 bases are TGTGCCAGCAGCTCCTTAGGACAGGGGAAGGCTTTCTTT. Translating gives CASSSLGQGKAFF.

The sample holds a few counts of this clonotype. Written as DNA, the CDR3 is TGTGCCAGCAGTTACGTTAGTGGGACAGGGGGCGAAAAACTGTTTTTT. It translates to CASSYVSGTGGEKLFF. The chain couples TRBV6-5 to TRBJ1-4, with TRBD1 matching over 12 bases. CDR1 MNHEY and CDR2 SVGAGI come from the germline V gene. The trim removed 2 bases at V and 8 bases at J, leaving 6 bases unmatched. This CDR3 has 16 residues.

This clonotype was detected once. This chain joins TRBV20-1 and TRBJ2-5; D may correspond to TRBD1 or TRBD2 (6 bases each). The germline V and J ends were trimmed by 1 base and 4 bases, with 13 bases remaining between them. Germline CDR1 reads DFQATT; CDR2 reads SNEGSKA (reference sequence). This CDR3 is 14 amino acids long. CDR3 in DNA: TGCAGTGCTAGAGTTTCGGGGGCCGGAGAGACCCAGTACTTC. It translates to CSARVSGAGETQYF.

The V and J genes are TRBV11-1 and TRBJ2-1; 8 nucleotides agree with TRBD2. CDR3 size: 21 residues. CDR1 SGHAT and CDR2 FQDESV come from the germline V gene (reference sequence). V lost 5 bases to trimming and J lost 2 bases; unmatched junction nucleotides: 23. The CDR3 region has the DNA TGTGCCAGCAGCACACGACCTATTGCTAGGCGGGGGGTACAAACCTACAATGAGCAGTTCTTC. It encodes CASSTRPIARRGVQTYNEQFF. The variable domain in full, completed from reference TRBV11-1 and TRBJ2-1, reads EAEVAQSPRYKITEKSQAVAFWCDPISGHATLYWYRQILGQGPELLVQFQDESVVDDSQLPKDRFSAERLKGVDSTLKIQPAELGDSAMYLCASSTRPIARRGVQTYNEQFFGPGTRLTVL.

In the case of this clonotype: The junction and the germline gene differ at one end; a read error may be behind it. The chain has TRBV12-3 or TRBV12-4 and TRBJ2-2; D may be TRBD1 (5 bases). CDR3 length: 15 residues. DNA of the CDR3: TGTGTCAGCAGCCCTCAGGGCCGGCACACCGGGGAGCTGTTTTTT. Protein: CVSSPQGRHTGELFF.

This chain uses TRBV15 with TRBJ2-1, with 8 bases aligning to TRBD2. V gave up 3 bases and J gave up 6 bases; unmatched junction bases: 7. This CDR3 comprises 15 residues. CDR1 and CDR2 (germline): LNHNV, YYDKDF (reference sequence). The CDR3, as DNA: TGTGCCACCAGCAGGAGCGGGAGTAGGGGCAATGAGCAGTTCTTC. Its protein product is CATSRSGSRGNEQFF.

This clonotype was seen at least ten times. The genes are TRBV28 and TRBJ2-7, with a weak D call TRBD2 (5 bases). CDR1 MDHEN and CDR2 SYDVKM come from the germline V gene. The CDR3 covers 13 residues. Trimming removed 2 bases from V and 4 bases from J, with 9 bases in between. For the CDR3, the DNA is TGTGCCAGCAGTTTAGGTTGGGAGTACGAGCAGTACTTC. It specifies CASSLGWEYEQYF. The full variable domain, in which reference TRBV28 and TRBJ2-7 provide the parts outside the CDR3, is DVKVTQSSRYLVKRTGEKVFLECVQDMDHENMFWYRQDPGLGLRLIYFSYDVKMKEKGDIPEGYSVSREKKERFSLILESASTNQTSMYLCASSLGWEYEQYFGPGTRLTVT.

Ten or more counts support this clonotype. The V gene is TRBV14, the J gene TRBJ2-1; tentatively, D is TRBD2 (5 bases). The CDR3 runs 13 residues. Germline CDR1 is SGHDN and CDR2 is FVKESK. V was clipped by 3 bases and J by 3 bases, with 6 bases between them. CDR3 region: CASSHRGYNEQFF. The DNA of the CDR3 is TGTGCCAGCAGCCACCGGGGCTACAATGAGCAGTTCTTC. Looking up the rest from reference TRBV14 and TRBJ2-1 gives the full variable domain: EAGVTQFPSHSVIEKGQTVTLRCDPISGHDNLYWYRRVMGKEIKFLLHFVKESKQDESGMPNNRFLAERTGGTYSTLKVQPAELEDSGVYFCASSHRGYNEQFFGPGTRLTVL.

The table lists this clonotype with a few counts. This chain joins TRBV7-9 and TRBJ2-3; D is ambiguous. The CDR3 spans 14 residues. Germline lookup yields CDR1 SEHNR and CDR2 FQNEAQ (reference sequence). V was shortened by 1 base and J by 2 bases, with 7 bases between the two germline ends. CDR3 sequence: CASSLDRFTDTQYF. The CDR3 DNA reads as TGTGCCAGCAGCTTAGACAGATTCACAGATACGCAGTATTTT.

In its sample, this clonotype was seen a few times. The V call is TRBV6-2 or TRBV6-3, the J call TRBJ2-7; possible D gene TRBD2, 6 bases. The CDR3 sequence is 14 residues long. Per the germline V gene, CDR1 is MNHEY and CDR2 is SVGEGT. V was pared by 5 bases and J by 2 bases, with 13 bases between. CDR3 nucleotides: TGTGCCAGCAGTGCGGGACTCCCAACCTACGAGCAGTACTTC. Residues: CASSAGLPTYEQYF.